The entry below describes one T cell receptor (beta chain). The antigen is unknown. This record comes from a study of CD8+CD57+ T cells in acquired aplastic anemia. About the study: On average, sorted CD4+ and CD8+ cells gave about 3.1 ug of DNA. Study-wide findings and caveats: The study found no significant CD8+ Simpson's diversity difference between patients and controls. Overlap between patients and controls comprised roughly 28 CD8+ CDR3 sequences.

Sequencing was done on patients that had shown CD8+CD57+ cell expansion by flow cytometry. By the time of blood sampling, patients had still received no therapy. For CDR3 and TCR beta VDJ profiling, genomic DNA was the template used. TCRdb processed the reads anew with MiXCR; each CDR3 protein has one entry. The sample lists some 180,000 distinct CDR3 sequences, roughly 63% occurring once. The V end was cut by 3 bases, the J end by 0 bases, with 8 bases between. The germline CDR1 and CDR2 sequences are SNHLY and FYNNEI. The CDR3 consists of 14 residues. The source of this sequence is a human donor with aplastic anemia. Sequencing was done on a sample of sorted CD4+, CD8+, or CD8+CD57+ T cells (not recorded which) from PBMCs. The rearrangement uses TRBV2 and TRBJ2-5; D is undetermined. The CDR3 region is CASSDSLYQETQYF. CDR3 bases: TGTGCCAGCAGTGACAGTTTGTACCAAGAGACCCAGTACTTC.